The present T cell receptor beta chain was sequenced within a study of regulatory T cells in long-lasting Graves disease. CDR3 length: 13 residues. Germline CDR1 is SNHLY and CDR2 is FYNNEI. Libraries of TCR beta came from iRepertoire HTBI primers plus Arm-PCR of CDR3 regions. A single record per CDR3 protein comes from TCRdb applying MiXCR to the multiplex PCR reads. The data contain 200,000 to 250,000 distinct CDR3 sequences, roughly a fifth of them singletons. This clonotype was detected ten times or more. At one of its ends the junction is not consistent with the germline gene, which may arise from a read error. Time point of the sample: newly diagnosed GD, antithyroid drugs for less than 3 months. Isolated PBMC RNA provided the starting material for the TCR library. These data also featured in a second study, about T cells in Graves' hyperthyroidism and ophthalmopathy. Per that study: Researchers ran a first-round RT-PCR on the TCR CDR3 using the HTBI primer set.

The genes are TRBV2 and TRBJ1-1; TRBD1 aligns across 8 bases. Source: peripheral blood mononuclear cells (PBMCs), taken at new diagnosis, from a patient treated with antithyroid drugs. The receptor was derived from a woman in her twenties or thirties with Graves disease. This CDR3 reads CASRVRGQAEALF. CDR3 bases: TGTGCCAGCAGGGTCAGGGGGCAAGCTGAAGCTCTCTTT.